The 5 T cell receptor beta chains below all came from one sample that was sequenced in a study of T cell repertoires in cytomegalovirus infection. Their target antigens are unknown. A single record per CDR3 protein comes from TCRdb applying MiXCR to the reads. Here the sample spans 450,000 to 600,000 distinct CDR3 sequences, approximately 42% being singletons. The source material was cultured PBMCs, sampled from culture after CMV antigen stimulation. All receptors derive from a human donor in good health (CMV status not recorded). Some clones in this sample may be carry-over from other donors' samples.

The CDR3 DNA reads TGCGCCAGCAGCCAAGTGGGGAGGGCGGATACGCAGTATTTT. Translation gives CASSQVGRADTQYF. This sequence joins TRBV4-3 and TRBJ2-3, with 7 bases identical to TRBD2. Germline V gene data show CDR1 as LGHNA and CDR2 as YSLEER. The J segment lost 6 bases and the V segment lost 1 base, leaving 4 bases of the junction unmatched. The CDR3 runs 14 residues.

CDR3 nucleotide sequence: TGTGTCGCGCCCCCGGGGGGCGGTGGAAACACCATATATTTT. It specifies CVAPPGGGGNTIYF. V is TRBV7-9 and J is TRBJ1-3, with TRBD1 as a possible D gene (6 bases). CDR1 SEHNR and CDR2 FQNEAQ come from the germline V gene (reference sequence). The CDR3 is 14 residues long.

This chain links TRBV11-2 with TRBJ2-7; D unclear. Germline CDR1 reads SGHAT; CDR2 reads FQNNGV. This CDR3 is built from 16 residues. V gave up 4 bases and J gave up 0 bases, with 16 bases separating them. CDR3 region: CASSSSWTADSYEQYF. CDR3 sequence (DNA): TGTGCCAGCAGCTCATCGTGGACGGCAGACTCCTACGAGCAGTACTTC.

The chain recombines TRBV12-3 or TRBV12-4 with TRBJ1-6, with D possibly TRBD1 on 5 matching bases. The CDR3 runs to 13 residues. The V and J ends lost 3 bases and 10 bases respectively, with 10 bases between them. DNA for the CDR3: TGTGCCAGCAGTTTCGGGGGGAGGTCACCCCTCCACTTT. Translation gives CASSFGGRSPLHF.

This clonotype was detected only once. The V and J genes are TRBV6-2 or TRBV6-3 and TRBJ1-1; D is unresolved. Germline-derived CDR1 and CDR2 are MNHEY and SVGEGT. Trimming pared 2 bases from V and 5 bases from J, leaving 12 bases between. The CDR3 runs 14 residues. The CDR3 DNA follows: TGTGCCAGCAGTTACAGGGCCTTTAGAACTGAAGCTTTCTTT. Protein sequence: CASSYRAFRTEAFF.